This T cell receptor beta chain was profiled in a study of T-cell reconstitution after alpha-beta-depleted transplantation in children. The table lists this clonotype with a few counts. Preparation of the TCRbeta library involved a method that used unique molecular identifiers. TCRdb reprocessed the PCR reads via MiXCR and lists one record per CDR3 protein. Seen here are some 400,000 distinct CDR3 sequences, 20% observed once, and the top ten hold approximately 3.8%. Germline values: CDR1 DFQATT, CDR2 SNEGSKA (reference sequence). This CDR3 comprises 17 residues. After removal of 1 base from V and 1 base from J, the junction contained 6 bases not matched to a gene.

This clonotype was sampled from a human donor who donated a stem cell graft to a child with acute myeloid leukemia. The source was PBMCs from the stem cell graft donor, collected from the stem cell graft. The rearrangement joins TRBV20-1 to TRBJ2-1, with TRBD2 matching 11 bases. CDR3 sequence reads: CSARGGLAEFSYNEQFF. The CDR3 coding sequence is TGCAGTGCTAGAGGGGGACTAGCGGAATTTTCCTACAATGAGCAGTTCTTC.